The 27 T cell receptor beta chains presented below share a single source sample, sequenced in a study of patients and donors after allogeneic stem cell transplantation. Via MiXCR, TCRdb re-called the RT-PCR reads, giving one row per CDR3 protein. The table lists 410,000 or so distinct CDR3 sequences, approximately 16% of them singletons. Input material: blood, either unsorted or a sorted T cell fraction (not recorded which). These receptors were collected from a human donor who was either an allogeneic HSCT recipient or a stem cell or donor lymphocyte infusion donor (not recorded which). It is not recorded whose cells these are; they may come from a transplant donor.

CDR3 DNA sequence: TGTGCCAGCAGCGTGGACCCCGGTCTTAGTCTCCCGGGCTACACCTTC. It is translated as CASSVDPGLSLPGYTF. The rearrangement uses TRBV9 and TRBJ1-2; D gene unclear. V gave up 2 bases and J gave up 8 bases, with 22 bases separating them. Germline CDR1 is SGDLS and CDR2 is YYNGEE. CDR3 length equals 16 residues.

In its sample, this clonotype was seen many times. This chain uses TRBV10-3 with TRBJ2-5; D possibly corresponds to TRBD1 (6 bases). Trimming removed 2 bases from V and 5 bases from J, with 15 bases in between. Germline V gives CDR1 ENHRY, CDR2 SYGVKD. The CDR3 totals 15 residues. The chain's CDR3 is CAISEGQLVRETQYF. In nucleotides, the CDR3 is TGTGCCATCAGTGAGGGACAGTTGGTGAGGGAGACCCAGTACTTC.

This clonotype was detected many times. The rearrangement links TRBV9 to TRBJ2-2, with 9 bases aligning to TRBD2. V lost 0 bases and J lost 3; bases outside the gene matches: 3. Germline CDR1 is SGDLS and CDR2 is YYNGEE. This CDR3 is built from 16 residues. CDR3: CASSVGVAGDTGELFF. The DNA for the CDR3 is TGTGCCAGCAGCGTAGGGGTAGCGGGAGACACCGGGGAGCTGTTTTTT.

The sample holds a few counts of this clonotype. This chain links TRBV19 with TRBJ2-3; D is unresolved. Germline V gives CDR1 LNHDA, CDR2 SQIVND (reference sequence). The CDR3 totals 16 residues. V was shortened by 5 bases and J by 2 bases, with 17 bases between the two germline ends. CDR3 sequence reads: CASSAEDHPFTDTQYF. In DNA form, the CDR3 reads TGTGCCAGTAGTGCCGAGGACCACCCCTTCACAGATACGCAGTATTTT.

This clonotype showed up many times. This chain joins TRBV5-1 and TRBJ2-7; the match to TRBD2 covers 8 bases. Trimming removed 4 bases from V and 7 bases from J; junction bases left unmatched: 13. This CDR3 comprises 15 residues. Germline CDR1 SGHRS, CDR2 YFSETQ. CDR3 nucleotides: TGCGCCAGCAGCGAAGGGAGTTTAGCGGGATATGAGCAGTACTTC. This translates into CASSEGSLAGYEQYF. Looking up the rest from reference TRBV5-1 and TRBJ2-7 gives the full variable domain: KAGVTQTPRYLIKTRGQQVTLSCSPISGHRSVSWYQQTPGQGLQFLFEYFSETQRNKGNFPGRFSGRQFSNSRSEMNVSTLELGDSALYLCASSEGSLAGYEQYFGPGTRLTVT.

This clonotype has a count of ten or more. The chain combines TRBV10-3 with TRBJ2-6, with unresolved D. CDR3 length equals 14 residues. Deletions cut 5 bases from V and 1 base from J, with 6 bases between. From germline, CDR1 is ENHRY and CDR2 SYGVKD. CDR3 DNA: TGTGCCATCAGTCCCGGGTCTGGGGCCAACGTCCTGACTTTC. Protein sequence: CAISPGSGANVLTF.

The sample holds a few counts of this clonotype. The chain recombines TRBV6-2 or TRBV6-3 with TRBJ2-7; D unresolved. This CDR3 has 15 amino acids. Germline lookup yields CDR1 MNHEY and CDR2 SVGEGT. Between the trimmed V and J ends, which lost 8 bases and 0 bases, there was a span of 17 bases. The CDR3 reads CASDRSMGNSYEQYF. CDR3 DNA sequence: TGTGCCAGCGACCGGTCCATGGGGAACTCCTACGAGCAGTACTTC.

CDR3 DNA sequence: TGCGCCAGCAGCGCGGCGACAGGGCCGGGCACTGAAGCTTTCTTT. Its translation: CASSAATGPGTEAFF. V usage is TRBV5-1 and J usage is TRBJ1-1; 7 nucleotides line up with TRBD1. The CDR3 consists of 15 residues. The germline CDR1 and CDR2 sequences are SGHRS and YFSETQ. V was pared by 4 bases and J by 4 bases, with 10 bases of the junction left unmatched.

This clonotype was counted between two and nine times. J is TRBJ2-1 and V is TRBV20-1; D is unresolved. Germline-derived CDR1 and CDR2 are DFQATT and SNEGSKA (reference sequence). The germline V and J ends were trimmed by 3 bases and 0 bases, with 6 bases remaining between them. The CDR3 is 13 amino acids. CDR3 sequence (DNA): TGCAGTGCTAGTCTAAGCTCCTACAATGAGCAGTTCTTC. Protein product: CSASLSSYNEQFF.

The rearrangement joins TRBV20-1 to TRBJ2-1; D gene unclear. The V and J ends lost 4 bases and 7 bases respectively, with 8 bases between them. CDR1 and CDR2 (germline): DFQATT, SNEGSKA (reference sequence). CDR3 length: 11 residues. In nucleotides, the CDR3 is TGCAGTGCTACGGGTGGAAATGAGCAGTTCTTC. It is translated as CSATGGNEQFF.

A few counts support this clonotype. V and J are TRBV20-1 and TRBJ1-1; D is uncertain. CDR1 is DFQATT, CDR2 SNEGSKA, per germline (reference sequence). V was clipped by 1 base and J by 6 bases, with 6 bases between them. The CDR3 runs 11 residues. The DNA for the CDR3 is TGCAGTGCTAGAGTCCTGGCTGAAGCTTTCTTT. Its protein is CSARVLAEAFF.

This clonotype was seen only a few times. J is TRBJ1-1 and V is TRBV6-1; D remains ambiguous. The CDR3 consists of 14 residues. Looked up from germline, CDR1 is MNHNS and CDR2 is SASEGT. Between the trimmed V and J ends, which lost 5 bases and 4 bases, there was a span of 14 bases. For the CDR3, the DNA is TGTGCCAGCAGTCGAGACCTCCCGGGCACTGAAGCTTTCTTT. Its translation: CASSRDLPGTEAFF.

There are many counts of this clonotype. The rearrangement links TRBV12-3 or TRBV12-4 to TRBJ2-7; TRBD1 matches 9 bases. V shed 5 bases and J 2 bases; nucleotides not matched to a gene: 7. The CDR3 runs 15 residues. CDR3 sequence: CASSIGTGKTYEQYF. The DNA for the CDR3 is TGTGCCAGCAGTATCGGGACAGGGAAAACCTACGAGCAGTACTTC.

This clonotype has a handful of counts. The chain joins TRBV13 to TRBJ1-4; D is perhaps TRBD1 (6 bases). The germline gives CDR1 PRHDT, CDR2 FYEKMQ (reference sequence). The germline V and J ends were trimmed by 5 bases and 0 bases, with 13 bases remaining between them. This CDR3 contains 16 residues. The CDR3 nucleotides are TGTGCCAGCAGCGCGGACAGACTTGCAACTAATGAAAAACTGTTTTTT. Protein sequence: CASSADRLATNEKLFF.

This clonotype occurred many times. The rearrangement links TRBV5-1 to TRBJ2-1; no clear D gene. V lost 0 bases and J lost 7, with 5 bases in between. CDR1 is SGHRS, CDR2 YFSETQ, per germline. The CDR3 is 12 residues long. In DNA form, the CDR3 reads TGCGCCAGCAGCTTGGAGGGAAATGAGCAGTTCTTC. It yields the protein CASSLEGNEQFF.

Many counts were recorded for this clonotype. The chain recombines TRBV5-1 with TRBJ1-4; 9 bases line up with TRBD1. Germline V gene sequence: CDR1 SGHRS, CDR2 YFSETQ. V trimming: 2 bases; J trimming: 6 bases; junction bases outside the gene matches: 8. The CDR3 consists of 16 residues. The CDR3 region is CASSFVARTGDEKLFF. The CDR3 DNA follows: TGCGCCAGCAGCTTCGTGGCGAGGACAGGGGATGAAAAACTGTTTTTT.

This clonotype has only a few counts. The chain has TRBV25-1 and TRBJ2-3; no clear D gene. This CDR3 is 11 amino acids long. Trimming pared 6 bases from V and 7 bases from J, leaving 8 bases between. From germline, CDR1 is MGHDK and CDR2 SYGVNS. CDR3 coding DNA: TGTGCCAGCAGCCTGACCCATACGCAGTATTTT. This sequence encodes CASSLTHTQYF.

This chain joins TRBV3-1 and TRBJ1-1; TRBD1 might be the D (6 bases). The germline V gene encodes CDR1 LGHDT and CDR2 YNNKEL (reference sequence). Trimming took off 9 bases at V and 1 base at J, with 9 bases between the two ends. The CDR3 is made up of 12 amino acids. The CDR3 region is CASGGSNTEAFF. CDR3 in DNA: TGTGCCAGTGGGGGCTCGAACACTGAAGCTTTCTTT. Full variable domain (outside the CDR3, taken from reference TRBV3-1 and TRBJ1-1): DTAVSQTPKYLVTQMGNDKSIKCEQNLGHDTMYWYKQDSKKFLKIMFSYNNKELIINETVPNRFSPKSPDKAHLNLHINSLELGDSAVYFCASGGSNTEAFFGQGTRLTVV.

The CDR3 DNA is TGCAGTGCTAGTGGGCCCAGGGGAGAGTACTTC. It translates to CSASGPRGEYF. V and J are TRBV20-1 and TRBJ2-7; tentatively, D is TRBD1 (6 bases). Germline V lookup: CDR1 DFQATT, CDR2 SNEGSKA (reference sequence). V lost 3 bases and J lost 11, with 14 bases in between. The CDR3 covers 11 residues.

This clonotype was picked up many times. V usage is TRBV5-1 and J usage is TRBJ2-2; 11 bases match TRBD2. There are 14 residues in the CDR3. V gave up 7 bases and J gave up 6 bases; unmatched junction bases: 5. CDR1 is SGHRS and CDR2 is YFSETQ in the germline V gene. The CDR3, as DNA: TGCGCCAGCGAGGCGGGACTAGCGGCCGGGGAGCTGTTTTTT. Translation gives CASEAGLAAGELFF. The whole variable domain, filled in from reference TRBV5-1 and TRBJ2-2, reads KAGVTQTPRYLIKTRGQQVTLSCSPISGHRSVSWYQQTPGQGLQFLFEYFSETQRNKGNFPGRFSGRQFSNSRSEMNVSTLELGDSALYLCASEAGLAAGELFFGEGSRLTVL.

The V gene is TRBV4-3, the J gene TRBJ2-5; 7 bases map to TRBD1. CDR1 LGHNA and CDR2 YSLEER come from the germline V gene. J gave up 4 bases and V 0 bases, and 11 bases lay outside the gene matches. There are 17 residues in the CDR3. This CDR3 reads CASSQDRRTSGGETQYF. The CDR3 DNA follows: TGCGCCAGCAGCCAAGATAGGAGGACATCAGGGGGAGAGACCCAGTACTTC.

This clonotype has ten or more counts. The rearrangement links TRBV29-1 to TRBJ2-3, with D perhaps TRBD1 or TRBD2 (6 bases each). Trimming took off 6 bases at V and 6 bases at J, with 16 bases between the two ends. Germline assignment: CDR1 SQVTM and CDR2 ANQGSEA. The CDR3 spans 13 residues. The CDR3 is CSVSRGPGDTQYF. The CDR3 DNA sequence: TGCAGCGTGTCTCGGGGGCCCGGGGATACGCAGTATTTT.

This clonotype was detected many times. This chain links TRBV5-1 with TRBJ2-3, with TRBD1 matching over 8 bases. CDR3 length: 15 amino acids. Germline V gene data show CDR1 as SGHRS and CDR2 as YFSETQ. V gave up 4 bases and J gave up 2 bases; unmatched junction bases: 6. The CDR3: CASSPGTGYTDTQYF. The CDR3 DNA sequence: TGCGCCAGCAGCCCGGGGACAGGATACACAGATACGCAGTATTTT.

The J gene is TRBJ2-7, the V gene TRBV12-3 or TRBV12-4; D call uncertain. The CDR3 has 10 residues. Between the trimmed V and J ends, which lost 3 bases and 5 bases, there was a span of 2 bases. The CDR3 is CASSFHEQYF. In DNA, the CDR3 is TGTGCCAGCAGTTTTCACGAGCAGTACTTC.

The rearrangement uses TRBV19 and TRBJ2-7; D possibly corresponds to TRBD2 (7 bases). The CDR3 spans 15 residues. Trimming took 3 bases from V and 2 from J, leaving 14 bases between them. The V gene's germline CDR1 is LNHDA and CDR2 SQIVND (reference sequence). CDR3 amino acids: CASSITRGGPYEQYF. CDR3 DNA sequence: TGTGCCAGTAGTATCACTAGGGGGGGGCCCTACGAGCAGTACTTC.

The CDR3 region has the DNA TGTGCCAGTATGAATCGCCAGGCTTTCTTT. Its translation: CASMNRQAFF. The chain is built from TRBV19 and TRBJ1-1; no reliable D call. The V gene lost 7 bases and the J gene lost 11 bases, with 11 bases spanning the gap. Germline V CDR1 and CDR2: LNHDA, SQIVND (reference sequence). The CDR3 is made up of 10 amino acids.

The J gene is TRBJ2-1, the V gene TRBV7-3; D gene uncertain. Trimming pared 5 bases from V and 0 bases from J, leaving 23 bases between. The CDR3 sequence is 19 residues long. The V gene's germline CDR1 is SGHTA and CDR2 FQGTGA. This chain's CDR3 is CASSPSLSPGRSSYNEQFF. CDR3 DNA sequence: TGTGCCAGCAGCCCATCTCTTAGTCCGGGCAGAAGCTCCTACAATGAGCAGTTCTTC. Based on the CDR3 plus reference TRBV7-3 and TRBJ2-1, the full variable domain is GAGVSQTPSNKVTEKGKYVELRCDPISGHTALYWYRQSLGQGPEFLIYFQGTGAADDSGLPNDRFFAVRPEGSVSTLKIQRTERGDSAVYLCASSPSLSPGRSSYNEQFFGPGTRLTVL.